A single sample is the source of the 10 T cell receptor beta chains below, sequenced in a study of shared T cell receptors in the human thymus (dated by TCRdb to about 2021). To prepare the library, the immunoSEQ multiplex PCR assay was applied. In TCRdb, the immuneACCESS table is reduced to in-frame sequences with V and J assigned. These tables do not hold every clone; where another copy was compared, an unresolved V gene accounts for under half, and the others remain unexplained. The sample table contains some 700,000 clones; only one count was recorded for approximately 85% of them. The ten largest make up around 0.0099% of the sample. This sample also belongs to another study, concerning human thymus T cells.

Sequenced sample: thymocytes. The receptors were sampled from a girl in the first two years of life with a congenital heart defect. Donor details come from another sample of the same person, matched by shared clones.

The V call is TRBV7-9, the J call TRBJ2-4; D is ambiguous. The CDR3 spans 17 residues. CDR1 is SEHNR, CDR2 FQNEAQ, per germline (reference sequence). V was cut by 1 base and J by 0 bases, with 13 bases left in between. CDR3 nucleotide sequence: TGTGCCAGCAGCTTAGGGTTACAAACGCTAGCCAAAAACATTCAGTACTTC. Amino acid sequence: CASSLGLQTLAKNIQYF.

The gene calls are TRBV5-1 and TRBJ1-2, with 9 bases lining up with TRBD1. Unmatched junction bases numbered 6, after V lost 0 bases and J lost 0 bases. Germline lookup yields CDR1 SGHRS and CDR2 YFSETQ. The CDR3 has 17 residues. CDR3 protein: CASSLATGGLANYGYTF. Written as DNA, the CDR3 is TGCGCCAGCAGCTTGGCGACAGGGGGGTTAGCTAACTATGGCTACACCTTC.

The chain employs TRBV28 and TRBJ2-3; 10 bases are shared with TRBD2. The ends lost 2 bases at V and 4 bases at J; junction bases unmatched: 6. Germline V gene sequence: CDR1 MDHEN, CDR2 SYDVKM. The CDR3 runs to 16 residues. The DNA of the CDR3 is TGTGCCAGCAGTTTACCGACTAGCGGGTGGGCAGATACGCAGTATTTT. Translated: CASSLPTSGWADTQYF. The complete variable domain, with remaining parts taken from reference TRBV28 and TRBJ2-3, reads DVKVTQSSRYLVKRTGEKVFLECVQDMDHENMFWYRQDPGLGLRLIYFSYDVKMKEKGDIPEGYSVSREKKERFSLILESASTNQTSMYLCASSLPTSGWADTQYFGPGTRLTVL.

This clone was seen just once. The chain combines TRBV11-2 with TRBJ1-1; the D is unclear. The CDR3 sequence is 13 residues long. The V end was cut by 3 bases, the J end by 12 bases, with 17 bases between. The germline CDR1 and CDR2 sequences are SGHAT and FQNNGV. The CDR3 nucleotides are TGTGCCAGCAGCTTCGCCGGGGAGGGTCAATCTTTCTTT. This encodes CASSFAGEGQSFF.

The chain couples TRBV27 to TRBJ1-1, with unresolved D. This CDR3 has 11 residues. Trimming took off 7 bases at V and 3 bases at J, with 6 bases between the two ends. CDR1 is MNHEY and CDR2 is SMNVEV in the germline V gene (reference sequence). The CDR3 bases are TGTGCCAGCATTTCGTACACTGAAGCTTTCTTT. Its translation: CASISYTEAFF.

The chain couples TRBV25-1 to TRBJ2-3; TRBD2 agrees at 7 bases. The CDR3 is 17 residues long. V shed 3 bases, J shed 1 base, and the junction held 10 bases outside the gene matches. The V gene's germline CDR1 is MGHDK and CDR2 SYGVNS. The CDR3 loop reads CASSDFYIAGGTDTQYF. The CDR3 DNA sequence: TGTGCCAGCAGTGATTTCTACATAGCGGGCGGCACAGATACGCAGTATTTT.

The V gene is TRBV7-2, the J gene TRBJ2-7; TRBD2 might be the D (7 bases). The CDR3 sequence is 13 residues long. CDR1 is SGHTA, CDR2 FQGNSA, per germline. The V end was cut by 4 bases, the J end by 2 bases, with 9 bases between. The CDR3 here is CASSSGGPYEQYF. CDR3 DNA sequence: TGTGCCAGCAGCTCCGGGGGGCCCTACGAGCAGTACTTC.

V is TRBV11-1 and J is TRBJ1-1; 9 bases are a match to TRBD1. The V gene end was trimmed by 4 bases and the J gene end by 1 base; junction bases not matched to a gene: 4. The germline gives CDR1 SGHAT, CDR2 FQDESV (reference sequence). This CDR3 has 15 residues. The CDR3 sequence is CASSSLDRGNTEAFF. For the CDR3, the DNA is TGTGCCAGCAGCTCCCTGGACAGGGGGAACACTGAAGCTTTCTTT.

V usage is TRBV27 and J usage is TRBJ1-5; 8 nucleotides agree with TRBD1. Germline CDR1 reads MNHEY; CDR2 reads SMNVEV (reference sequence). CDR3 length: 15 amino acids. The ends lost 5 bases at V and 2 bases at J; junction bases unmatched: 5. CDR3 sequence reads: CASSRQGFGNQPQHF. CDR3 nucleotide sequence: TGTGCCAGCAGTCGACAGGGGTTCGGCAATCAGCCCCAGCATTTT.

Worth noting for this clone: At the DNA level, this CDR3 is encoded by other sequences in the same sample as well. The chain uses TRBV19 and TRBJ1-2; TRBD1 aligns across 8 bases. V shed 4 bases, J shed 2 bases, and the junction held 0 bases outside the gene matches. From germline, CDR1 is LNHDA and CDR2 SQIVND (reference sequence). This CDR3 has 13 amino acids. The chain's CDR3 is CASSRTGNYGYTF. The CDR3 nucleotides are TGTGCCAGTAGTAGGACAGGGAACTATGGCTACACCTTC. Using reference TRBV19 and TRBJ1-2 for the parts outside the CDR3, the full variable domain is DGGITQSPKYLFRKEGQNVTLSCEQNLNHDAMYWYRQDPGQGLRLIYYSQIVNDFQKGDIAEGYSVSREKKESFPLTVTSAQKNPTAFYLCASSRTGNYGYTFGSGTRLTVV.